Each of the 16 T cell receptor beta chains below was sequenced from the same sample in a study of T cells in Graves' hyperthyroidism and ophthalmopathy. Amplification targeted TCR beta CDR3 regions from RNA transcripts. Carried out on the TCR CDR3, a first-round RT-PCR used the HTBI primer set. In TCRdb, the multiplex PCR reads were re-called with MiXCR into one record per CDR3 protein. The sample holds a few hundred thousand distinct CDR3 sequences; 20% to 25% are singletons and the top ten take around 67%. The sample consisted of blood. These receptors were collected from a man aged 50 to 59 with Graves' hyperthyroidism.

Many counts were recorded for this clonotype. The chain recombines TRBV20-1 with TRBJ2-7, with 9 bases aligning to TRBD1. Losses at the gene ends were 6 bases for V and 4 bases for J; bases not matched to a gene: 7. The CDR3 is made up of 13 amino acids. CDR1 DFQATT and CDR2 SNEGSKA come from the germline V gene (reference sequence). In DNA form, the CDR3 reads TGCAGTGCAAGCCGGGACAGGGTTTACGAGCAGTACTTC. Its protein product is CSASRDRVYEQYF.

This clonotype appeared many times. The V call is TRBV6-1, the J call TRBJ1-1; a possible D gene is TRBD1 (6 bases). CDR1 and CDR2 from the germline V gene are MNHNS and SASEGT. The V and J ends lost 3 bases and 8 bases respectively, with 13 bases between them. This CDR3 comprises 13 residues. The CDR3 nucleotides are TGTGCCAGCAGTGAGGGGGCTGGTTGGGAAGCTTTCTTT. Its translation is CASSEGAGWEAFF.

This clonotype was counted a few times. The chain uses TRBV5-1 and TRBJ2-2; D is undetermined. Germline CDR1 is SGHRS and CDR2 is YFSETQ. CDR3 length equals 15 residues. The V end was cut by 0 bases, the J end by 6 bases, with 12 bases between. This chain's CDR3 is CASSLDPPPAGELFF. The CDR3 nucleotides read TGCGCCAGCAGCTTGGATCCCCCCCCTGCCGGGGAGCTGTTTTTT.

V usage is TRBV28 and J usage is TRBJ2-4; 7 nucleotides match TRBD2. With V trimmed by 2 bases and J by 0 bases, 16 bases remained unmatched. The germline V gene has CDR1 MDHEN and CDR2 SYDVKM. The CDR3 is made up of 20 amino acids. CDR3 nucleotides: TGTGCCAGCAGTTTAGTAAAGGGGTTGCTAGCGGTCGTAGCCAAAAACATTCAGTACTTC. This encodes CASSLVKGLLAVVAKNIQYF.

This clonotype was counted a few times. The chain links TRBV15 to TRBJ2-7; 9 nucleotides align to TRBD2. This CDR3 is built from 15 residues. Trimming at V came to 1 base and at J to 2 bases, leaving 3 bases not matched to a gene. Germline CDR1 and CDR2: LNHNV and YYDKDF (reference sequence). The CDR3 DNA follows: TGTGCCACCAGCAGAGTGGCGGGAGGGCCCTACGAGCAGTACTTC. Translated, it gives CATSRVAGGPYEQYF.

The chain couples TRBV2 to TRBJ1-6; TRBD1 agrees at 7 bases. This CDR3 region has 16 residues. In germline, CDR1 is SNHLY, CDR2 FYNNEI. V gave up 1 base and J gave up 7 bases; unmatched junction bases: 7. The DNA of the CDR3 is TGTGCCAGCAGTGAAGTAACAGGGGCATCCAATTCACCCCTCCACTTT. Translating gives CASSEVTGASNSPLHF. The full variable domain, rest sourced from reference TRBV2 and TRBJ1-6, is EPEVTQTPSHQVTQMGQEVILRCVPISNHLYFYWYRQILGQKVEFLVSFYNNEISEKSEIFDDQFSVERPDGSNFTLKIRSTKLEDSAMYFCASSEVTGASNSPLHFGNGTRLTVT.

The chain links TRBV2 to TRBJ2-6; the D gene is possibly TRBD2 (6 bases). Trimming pared 6 bases from V and 2 bases from J, leaving 14 bases between. The germline CDR1 and CDR2 sequences are SNHLY and FYNNEI. The CDR3 contains 16 residues. The CDR3: CASRWGVEAGANVLTF. Here the CDR3 DNA reads TGTGCCAGCAGATGGGGGGTTGAGGCTGGGGCCAACGTCCTGACTTTC.

Only one count was recorded for this clonotype. The chain combines TRBV29-1 with TRBJ1-1; D perhaps matches TRBD1 (6 bases). The CDR3 contains 15 residues. CDR1 and CDR2 from the germline V gene are SQVTM and ANQGSEA. Deletions cut 6 bases from V and 1 base from J, with 18 bases between. CDR3 bases: TGCAGCGTCGTGGACTGGGGGCGACGGAACACTGAAGCTTTCTTT. It translates to CSVVDWGRRNTEAFF.

In its sample, this clonotype was seen a few times. The rearrangement uses TRBV5-5 and TRBJ1-4, with a possible D match to TRBD1 (5 bases). This CDR3 has 15 amino acids. CDR1 is SGHKS and CDR2 is YYEKEE in the germline V gene (reference sequence). V gave up 1 base and J gave up 7 bases, with 14 bases separating them. CDR3 loop: CASSLHWGGGEKLFF. CDR3 in DNA: TGTGCCAGCAGCTTGCATTGGGGGGGTGGTGAAAAACTGTTTTTT. The whole variable domain, filled in from reference TRBV5-5 and TRBJ1-4, reads DAGVTQSPTHLIKTRGQQVTLRCSPISGHKSVSWYQQVLGQGPQFIFQYYEKEERGRGNFPDRFSARQFPNYSSELNVNALLLGDSALYLCASSLHWGGGEKLFFGSGTQLSVL.

This clonotype was counted at least ten times. The CDR3 DNA is TGTGCCAGCAGCTCCTCGGGACAGGCCTACGAGCAGTACTTC. Protein: CASSSSGQAYEQYF. V usage is TRBV11-2 and J usage is TRBJ2-7; 8 bases agree with TRBD1. The junction had 4 bases not matched to a gene; V was cut back by 4 bases and J by 2 bases. Germline loops: CDR1 SGHAT, CDR2 FQNNGV. CDR3 length equals 14 residues.

The rearrangement joins TRBV24-1 to TRBJ2-2, with 9 positions matching TRBD2. With V trimmed by 4 bases and J by 7 bases, 15 bases remained unmatched. This CDR3 is built from 18 residues. Germline lookup yields CDR1 KGHDR and CDR2 SFDVKD. The CDR3 reads CATSESTSGSINHGELFF. CDR3 nucleotides: TGTGCCACCAGTGAATCTACTAGCGGGTCCATCAATCACGGGGAGCTGTTTTTT.

This clonotype was observed a handful of times. CDR3 coding DNA: TGTGCCACCCTACAAGTGAACACCGGGGAGCTGTTTTTT. Translated: CATLQVNTGELFF. The J gene is TRBJ2-2, the V gene TRBV24-1, with D unclear. The length of the CDR3 is 13 residues. V was clipped by 9 bases and J by 1 base, with 8 bases between them. Germline V gene lookup returns CDR1 KGHDR and CDR2 SFDVKD.

This clonotype has a handful of counts. The V gene is TRBV5-1, the J gene TRBJ1-2; D might be TRBD1 (6 bases). V lost 0 bases to trimming and J lost 3 bases, with 9 bases between them. Per the germline V gene, CDR1 is SGHRS and CDR2 is YFSETQ. The CDR3 runs to 14 residues. The CDR3 reads CASSLAQGYYGYTF. CDR3 sequence (DNA): TGCGCCAGCAGCTTGGCACAGGGTTACTATGGCTACACCTTC.

This clonotype has ten or more counts. This chain connects TRBV12-3 or TRBV12-4 to TRBJ2-7; no clear D gene. V was clipped by 5 bases and J by 0 bases, with 14 bases between them. The CDR3 covers 15 residues. The CDR3 sequence: CASSPQLGSSYEQYF. Here the CDR3 DNA reads TGTGCCAGCAGTCCCCAGCTCGGTAGCTCCTACGAGCAGTACTTC.

The table lists this clonotype with a few counts. The chain employs TRBV5-1 and TRBJ2-1; D gene uncertain. Trimming removed 0 bases at V and 6 bases at J, with 13 bases between. The CDR3 is 15 amino acids. In germline, CDR1 is SGHRS, CDR2 YFSETQ. CDR3 in DNA: TGCGCCAGCAGCTTGGATGGCAGGTCTTCCAATGAGCAGTTCTTC. It is translated as CASSLDGRSSNEQFF.

This clonotype was counted ten times or more. The V and J genes are TRBV20-1 and TRBJ2-3; 8 bases fit TRBD2. V was pared by 1 base and J by 1 base, with 4 bases of the junction left unmatched. The CDR3 covers 15 residues. Looked up from germline, CDR1 is DFQATT and CDR2 is SNEGSKA (reference sequence). DNA for the CDR3: TGCAGTGCTAGAGGAGAACTAGCGGGCACAGATACGCAGTATTTT. Residues: CSARGELAGTDTQYF.